This T cell receptor beta chain is from a study of T cells expressing NK-cell markers. About the research overall: Sequencing of TCR beta repertoires drew on sorted CD3+CD56+NKG2C+, CD3+CD56+NKG2C- and CD3+CD56-NKG2C+ T cells.

Scientists made TCR beta cDNA using 5'RACE template switching with UMIs. With the 5' RACE reads reprocessed, TCRdb shows one record per CDR3 protein and no DNA. The sample's table shows 300,000 to 450,000 distinct CDR3 sequences. Notes on this clonotype: What it binds is not known.

Broader study findings: Dominant NKG2C+ clonotypes made up roughly 1.0-7.0% of CD8+ T cells in about six donors. These clonotypes, the leaders elsewhere, also led the CD3+CD56-NKG2C+ fraction in four donors.

Sequenced material: blood T cells: a sorted CD56 or NKG2C T cell subset, CD4+ or CD8+ T cells, or bulk PBMC T cells (not recorded which). The receptor was derived from a man between 18 and 69 years old in good health.

CDR3 residues: CASSGLSTEAFF. The V and J genes are TRBV2 and TRBJ1-1. The germline CDR1 and CDR2 sequences are SNHLY and FYNNEI. The CDR3 runs to 12 residues.